This T cell receptor beta chain was found in a study of OX40 agonist ivuxolimab in advanced cancers. At the level of the study: Patients took ivuxolimab, an agonistic anti-OX40 (CD134) antibody. The dose of intravenous ivuxolimab that patients received every 2 weeks ranged from 0.01 to 10 mg/kg.

Profiled with immunoSEQ multiplex PCR; TCRdb holds only in-frame clones, not every one. The data hold approximately 66,000 clones, with approximately 90% observed a single time. It was autoimmune disease history or systemic immunosuppression that excluded patients. There are 16 residues in the CDR3. Germline-derived CDR1 and CDR2 are SGHTS and YDEGEE. Unmatched junction bases numbered 6, after V lost 4 bases and J lost 2 bases. This TCR derives from an adult with an advanced solid tumor such as melanoma, head and neck, liver or kidney cancer. The chain joins TRBV5-8 to TRBJ2-2; 9 bases fit TRBD1. The sample in question was CD4+ or CD8+ T cells sorted from blood, obtained in a trial of the OX40 agonist ivuxolimab. The CDR3 DNA follows: TGTGCCAGCAGCATTCCGGGACAGGGAAACACCGGGGAGCTGTTTTTT. Protein sequence: CASSIPGQGNTGELFF.